This TCR beta chain was identified during a study of read filtering for tumor transcriptome and immune sequencing. This library used roughly 370 ng RNA and molecular barcoded adaptors spanning alpha/delta and beta/gamma chains. TCRdb reprocessed the reads via MiXCR and lists one record per CDR3 protein. The repertoire consists of approximately 37,000 distinct CDR3 sequences, with approximately 14% occurring once and the leading ten covering 18%. This clonotype was picked up a small number of times. The V gene's germline CDR1 is LGHNA and CDR2 YSLEER. With 4 bases clipped from V and 5 bases from J, the junction kept 7 bases outside the gene matches. The CDR3 spans 16 residues.

Sequenced material: a population of CD138-negative cells sorted from bone marrow. This chain connects TRBV4-3 to TRBJ2-3; 12 nucleotides match TRBD2. The receptor was derived from a donor at least 40 years old with multiple myeloma. CDR3 DNA: TGCGCCAGCAGCCGCCGACTAGCGGGGGTAGTAGATACGCAGTATTTT. The encoded protein is CASSRRLAGVVDTQYF.